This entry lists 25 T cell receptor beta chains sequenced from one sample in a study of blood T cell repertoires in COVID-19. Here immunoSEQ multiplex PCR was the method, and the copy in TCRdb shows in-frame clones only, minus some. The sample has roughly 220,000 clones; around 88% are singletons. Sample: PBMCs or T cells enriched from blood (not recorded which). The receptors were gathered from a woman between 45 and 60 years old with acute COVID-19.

CDR3 DNA: TGTGCCAGCAGCCAAGATTATTTTCGTGTTGGCGGGAGGAGGAATGAGCAGTTCTTC. The encoded protein is CASSQDYFRVGGRRNEQFF. The V call is TRBV14, the J call TRBJ2-1; the match to TRBD2 covers 8 bases. With V trimmed by 0 bases and J by 7 bases, 17 bases remained unmatched. The V gene's germline CDR1 is SGHDN and CDR2 FVKESK. This CDR3 region has 19 residues.

CDR3 sequence (DNA): TGTGCCAGCAGCCGGGACAGGGGGGTTGGCTACACCTTC. Amino acid sequence: CASSRDRGVGYTF. This chain uses TRBV12-3 or TRBV12-4 with TRBJ1-2; 11 positions match TRBD1. The CDR3 covers 13 residues. V was clipped by 6 bases and J by 7 bases; unmatched bases: 4.

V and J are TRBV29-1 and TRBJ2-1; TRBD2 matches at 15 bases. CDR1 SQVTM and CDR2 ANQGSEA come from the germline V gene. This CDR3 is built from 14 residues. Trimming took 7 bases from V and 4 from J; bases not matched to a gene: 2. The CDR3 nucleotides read TGCAGCGCGGGGACTAGCGGGAGGTACAATGAGCAGTTCTTC. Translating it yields CSAGTSGRYNEQFF.

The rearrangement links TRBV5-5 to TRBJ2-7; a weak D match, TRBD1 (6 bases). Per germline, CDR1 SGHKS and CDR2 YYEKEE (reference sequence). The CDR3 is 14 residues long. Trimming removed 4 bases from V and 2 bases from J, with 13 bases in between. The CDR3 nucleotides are TGTGCCAGCAGCCCCCGGGACATCCCCTACGAGCAGTACTTC. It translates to CASSPRDIPYEQYF. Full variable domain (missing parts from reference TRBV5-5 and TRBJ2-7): DAGVTQSPTHLIKTRGQQVTLRCSPISGHKSVSWYQQVLGQGPQFIFQYYEKEERGRGNFPDRFSARQFPNYSSELNVNALLLGDSALYLCASSPRDIPYEQYFGPGTRLTVT.

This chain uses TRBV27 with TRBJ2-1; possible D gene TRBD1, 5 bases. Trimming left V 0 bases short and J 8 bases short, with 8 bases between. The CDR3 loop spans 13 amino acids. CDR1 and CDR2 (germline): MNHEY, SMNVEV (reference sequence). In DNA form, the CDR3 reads TGTGCCAGCAGTTTATCGGGGCGCCATGAGCAGTTCTTC. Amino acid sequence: CASSLSGRHEQFF.

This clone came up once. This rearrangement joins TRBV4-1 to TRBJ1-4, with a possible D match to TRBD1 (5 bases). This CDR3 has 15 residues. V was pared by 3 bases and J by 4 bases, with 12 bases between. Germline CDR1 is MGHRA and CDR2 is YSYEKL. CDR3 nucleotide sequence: TGCGCCAGCAGCCACCCCGACAGAGATAATGAAAAACTGTTTTTT. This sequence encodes CASSHPDRDNEKLFF.

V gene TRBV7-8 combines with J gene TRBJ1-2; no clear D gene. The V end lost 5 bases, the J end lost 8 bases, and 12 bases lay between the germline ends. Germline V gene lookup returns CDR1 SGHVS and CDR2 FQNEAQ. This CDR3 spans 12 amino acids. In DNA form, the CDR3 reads TGTGCCAGCAGCCTCCCCTCGGGGGGCTACACCTTC. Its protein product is CASSLPSGGYTF.

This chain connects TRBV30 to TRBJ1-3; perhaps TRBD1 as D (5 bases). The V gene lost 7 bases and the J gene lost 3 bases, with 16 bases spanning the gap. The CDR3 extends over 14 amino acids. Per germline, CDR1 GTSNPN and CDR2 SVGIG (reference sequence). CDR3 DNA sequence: TGTGCCTCGTTAGTTGGGGGGGTTGGAAACACCATATATTTT. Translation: CASLVGGVGNTIYF.

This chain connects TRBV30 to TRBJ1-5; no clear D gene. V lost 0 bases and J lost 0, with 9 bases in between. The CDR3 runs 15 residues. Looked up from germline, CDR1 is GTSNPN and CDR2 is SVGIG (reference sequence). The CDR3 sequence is CAWSVGSYSNQPQHF. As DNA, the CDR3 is TGTGCCTGGAGTGTGGGGAGTTATAGCAATCAGCCCCAGCATTTT.

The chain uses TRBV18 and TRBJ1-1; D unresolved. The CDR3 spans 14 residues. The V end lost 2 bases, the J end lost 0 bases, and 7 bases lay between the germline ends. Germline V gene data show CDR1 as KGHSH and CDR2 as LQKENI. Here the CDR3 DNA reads TGTGCCAGCTCACCAATGACATTGAACACTGAAGCTTTCTTT. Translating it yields CASSPMTLNTEAFF.

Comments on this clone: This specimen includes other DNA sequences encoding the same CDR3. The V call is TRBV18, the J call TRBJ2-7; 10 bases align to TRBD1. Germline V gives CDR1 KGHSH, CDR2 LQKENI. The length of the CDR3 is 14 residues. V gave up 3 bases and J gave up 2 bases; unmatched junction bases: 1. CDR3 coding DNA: TGTGCCAGCTCACCTGGGACAGGGGCCTACGAGCAGTACTTC. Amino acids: CASSPGTGAYEQYF.

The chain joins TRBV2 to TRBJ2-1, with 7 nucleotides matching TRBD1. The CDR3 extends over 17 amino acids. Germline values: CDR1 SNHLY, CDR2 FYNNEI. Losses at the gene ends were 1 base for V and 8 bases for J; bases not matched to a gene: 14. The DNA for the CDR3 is TGTGCCAGCAGTGAAGACTTGACAGGGTTTATTGTCGATGAGCAGTTCTTC. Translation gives CASSEDLTGFIVDEQFF.

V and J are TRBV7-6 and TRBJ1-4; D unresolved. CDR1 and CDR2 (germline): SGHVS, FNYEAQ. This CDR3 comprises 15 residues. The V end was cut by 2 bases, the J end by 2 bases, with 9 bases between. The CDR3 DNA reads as TGTGCCAGCAGCTTAAAGGGAGTCACTAATGAAAAACTGTTTTTT. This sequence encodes CASSLKGVTNEKLFF.

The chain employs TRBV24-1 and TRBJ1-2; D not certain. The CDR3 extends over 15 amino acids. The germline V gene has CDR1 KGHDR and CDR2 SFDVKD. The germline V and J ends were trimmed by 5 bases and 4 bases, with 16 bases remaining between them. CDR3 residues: CATSAGASPLYGYTF. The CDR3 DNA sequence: TGTGCCACCAGTGCGGGAGCAAGCCCTCTCTATGGCTACACCTTC.

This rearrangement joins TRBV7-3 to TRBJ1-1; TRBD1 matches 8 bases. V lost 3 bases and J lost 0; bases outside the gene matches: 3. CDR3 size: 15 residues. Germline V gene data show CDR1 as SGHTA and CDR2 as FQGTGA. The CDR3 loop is CASSLTGVVNTEAFF. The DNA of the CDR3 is TGTGCCAGCAGCTTGACAGGGGTGGTGAACACTGAAGCTTTCTTT. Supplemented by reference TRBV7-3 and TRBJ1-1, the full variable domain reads GAGVSQTPSNKVTEKGKYVELRCDPISGHTALYWYRQSLGQGPEFLIYFQGTGAADDSGLPNDRFFAVRPEGSVSTLKIQRTERGDSAVYLCASSLTGVVNTEAFFGQGTRLTVV.

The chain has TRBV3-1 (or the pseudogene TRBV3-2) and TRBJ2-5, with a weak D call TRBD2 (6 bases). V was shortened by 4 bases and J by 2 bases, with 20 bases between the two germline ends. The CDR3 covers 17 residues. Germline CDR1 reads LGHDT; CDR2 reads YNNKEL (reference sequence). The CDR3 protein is CASSPRRGAGQQETQYF. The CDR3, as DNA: TGTGCCAGCAGCCCCCGCCGGGGAGCGGGTCAGCAAGAGACCCAGTACTTC.

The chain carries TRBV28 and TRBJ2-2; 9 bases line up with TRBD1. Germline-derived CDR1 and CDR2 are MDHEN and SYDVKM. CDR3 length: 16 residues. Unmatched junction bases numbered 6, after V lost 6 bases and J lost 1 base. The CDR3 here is CASRLYRGLNTGELFF. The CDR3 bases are TGTGCCAGCAGGCTATACAGGGGGCTGAACACCGGGGAGCTGTTTTTT. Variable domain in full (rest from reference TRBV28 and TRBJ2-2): DVKVTQSSRYLVKRTGEKVFLECVQDMDHENMFWYRQDPGLGLRLIYFSYDVKMKEKGDIPEGYSVSREKKERFSLILESASTNQTSMYLCASRLYRGLNTGELFFGEGSRLTVL.

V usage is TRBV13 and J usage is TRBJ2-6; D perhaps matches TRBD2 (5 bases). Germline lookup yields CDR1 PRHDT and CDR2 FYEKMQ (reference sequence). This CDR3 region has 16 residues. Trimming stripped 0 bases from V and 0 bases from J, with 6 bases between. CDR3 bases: TGTGCCAGCAGCTTAGGGGGAGACTCTGGGGCCAACGTCCTGACTTTC. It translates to CASSLGGDSGANVLTF.

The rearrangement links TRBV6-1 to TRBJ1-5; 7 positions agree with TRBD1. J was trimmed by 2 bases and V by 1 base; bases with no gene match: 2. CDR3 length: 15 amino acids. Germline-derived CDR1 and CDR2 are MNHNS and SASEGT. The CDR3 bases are TGTGCCAGCAGTGAAGGTGGGACAGGCAATCAGCCCCAGCATTTT. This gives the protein CASSEGGTGNQPQHF.

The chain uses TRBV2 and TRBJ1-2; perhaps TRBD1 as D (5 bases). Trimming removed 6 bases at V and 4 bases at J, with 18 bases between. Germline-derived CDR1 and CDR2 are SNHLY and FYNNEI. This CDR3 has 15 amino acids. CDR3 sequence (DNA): TGTGCCAGCAGCCGTCTTCTGGGGGAGGGCTATGGCTACACCTTC. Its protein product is CASSRLLGEGYGYTF.

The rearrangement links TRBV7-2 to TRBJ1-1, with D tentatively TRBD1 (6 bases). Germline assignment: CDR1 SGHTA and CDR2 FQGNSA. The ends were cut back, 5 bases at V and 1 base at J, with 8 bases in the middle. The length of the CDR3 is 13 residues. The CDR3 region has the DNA TGTGCCAGCAGCACAGGGTGGAACACTGAAGCTTTCTTT. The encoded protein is CASSTGWNTEAFF.

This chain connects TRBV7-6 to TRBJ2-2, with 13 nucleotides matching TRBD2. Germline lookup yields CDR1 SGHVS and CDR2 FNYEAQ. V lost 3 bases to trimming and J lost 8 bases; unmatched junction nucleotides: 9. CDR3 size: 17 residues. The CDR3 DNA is TGTGCCAGCAGCTTTGGACTAGCGGGAGTTGTAGCTGGGGAGCTGTTTTTT. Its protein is CASSFGLAGVVAGELFF.

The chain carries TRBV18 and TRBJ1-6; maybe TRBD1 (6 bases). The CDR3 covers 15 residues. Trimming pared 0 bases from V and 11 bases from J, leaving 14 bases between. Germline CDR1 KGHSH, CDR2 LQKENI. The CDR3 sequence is CASSPPGGLGPPLHF. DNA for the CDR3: TGTGCCAGCTCACCACCGGGGGGGCTAGGGCCACCCCTCCACTTT.

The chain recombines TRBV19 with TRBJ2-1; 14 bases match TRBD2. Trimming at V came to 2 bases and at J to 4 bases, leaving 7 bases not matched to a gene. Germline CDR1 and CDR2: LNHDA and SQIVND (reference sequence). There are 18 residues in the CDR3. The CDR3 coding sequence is TGTGCCAGTAGTATATGGGGGACTAGCGGGAGAGGGTACAATGAGCAGTTCTTC. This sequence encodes CASSIWGTSGRGYNEQFF.

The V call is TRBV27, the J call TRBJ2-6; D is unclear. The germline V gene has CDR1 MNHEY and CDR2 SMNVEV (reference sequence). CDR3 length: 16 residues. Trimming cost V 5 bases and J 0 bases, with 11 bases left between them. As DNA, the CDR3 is TGTGCCAGCAGTCGACAACTTCTCTCTGGGGCCAACGTCCTGACTTTC. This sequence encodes CASSRQLLSGANVLTF.